These 30 T cell receptor beta chains were all obtained from the same sample, sequenced in a study of cytomegalovirus exposure and HLA in healthy donors. The PCR contained 60 Vbeta and 13 Jbeta primers. TCRdb's copy holds only in-frame clones and misses some; the assay was immunoSEQ multiplex PCR. The sample records under 200,000 clones, approximately 84% being singletons. Sequencing was done on a sample of PBMCs. The receptor set was obtained from a woman in her 40s in good health and CMV-seropositive.

The chain has TRBV5-1 and TRBJ2-7, with TRBD1 matching over 7 bases. This CDR3 has 14 residues. The ends lost 4 bases at V and 0 bases at J; junction bases unmatched: 4. Germline V gives CDR1 SGHRS, CDR2 YFSETQ. The CDR3 nucleotides are TGCGCCAGCAGCCGAAGGACAGGCTCCTACGAGCAGTACTTC. Translated, it gives CASSRRTGSYEQYF.

The rearrangement uses TRBV29-1 and TRBJ1-1, with a possible D match to TRBD1 (5 bases). The CDR3 sequence is 13 residues long. The V end lost 1 base, the J end lost 4 bases, and 10 bases lay between the germline ends. Germline loops: CDR1 SQVTM, CDR2 ANQGSEA. DNA for the CDR3: TGCAGCGTTGAAGGGACAAGACGCACTGAAGCTTTCTTT. This sequence encodes CSVEGTRRTEAFF.

The chain has TRBV5-6 and TRBJ1-4, with 8 bases that match TRBD1. Germline V gene data show CDR1 as SGHDT and CDR2 as YYEEEE. The CDR3 contains 14 residues. Trimming removed 1 base from V and 8 bases from J; junction bases left unmatched: 4. The CDR3 region has the DNA TGTGCCAGCAGCTTGACAGGGGGGGAGGAAAAACTGTTTTTT. Translating it yields CASSLTGGEEKLFF.

The rearrangement joins TRBV11-2 to TRBJ2-2; TRBD1 aligns across 11 bases. Trimming cost V 4 bases and J 4 bases; bases outside gene matches: 2. The germline CDR1 and CDR2 sequences are SGHAT and FQNNGV. The CDR3 spans 15 residues. As DNA, the CDR3 is TGTGCCAGCAGCTCGGGACAGGGGGGCACCGGGGAGCTGTTTTTT. This encodes CASSSGQGGTGELFF.

In its sample, this clone was seen a few times. This CDR3 is CASSYSSGGAWEQFF. Written as DNA, the CDR3 is TGTGCCAGCAGTTACTCATCCGGTGGGGCCTGGGAGCAGTTCTTC. This chain joins TRBV6-5 and TRBJ2-1, with a possible D match to TRBD1 (5 bases). V shed 0 bases and J shed 10 bases, with 16 bases lying between them. The CDR3 length is 15 residues. Germline V CDR1 and CDR2: MNHEY, SVGAGI.

DNA for the CDR3: TGTGCCAGCGGTACCCAACAGGGGTTTTTCAATGAGCAGTTCTTC. Its translation: CASGTQQGFFNEQFF. The chain uses TRBV11-2 and TRBJ2-1; 7 nucleotides agree with TRBD1. Germline V gene data show CDR1 as SGHAT and CDR2 as FQNNGV. The CDR3 covers 15 residues. Trimming at V came to 8 bases and at J to 6 bases, leaving 13 bases not matched to a gene.

The chain couples TRBV4-2 to TRBJ1-6, with 7 positions matching TRBD1. The CDR3 has 16 amino acids. The trim removed 0 bases at V and 9 bases at J, leaving 8 bases unmatched. Germline V CDR1 and CDR2: LGHNA, YNFKEQ. The CDR3 bases are TGTGCCAGCAGCCAAGACCCTACAGGGGTCGGTTCACCCCTCCACTTT. Protein product: CASSQDPTGVGSPLHF.

V gene TRBV13 combines with J gene TRBJ1-1; the match to TRBD1 covers 8 bases. CDR3 length equals 15 residues. Germline V lookup: CDR1 PRHDT, CDR2 FYEKMQ (reference sequence). V was clipped by 2 bases and J by 8 bases; unmatched bases: 10. The CDR3 loop is CASSLSSWGDREAFF. The DNA for the CDR3 is TGTGCCAGCAGCTTATCGAGCTGGGGGGACAGGGAAGCTTTCTTT.

This chain links TRBV11-2 with TRBJ2-1; a weak D match, TRBD2 (5 bases). Trimming stripped 3 bases from V and 6 bases from J, with 6 bases between. Germline V gene sequence: CDR1 SGHAT, CDR2 FQNNGV. CDR3 length: 12 amino acids. DNA of the CDR3: TGTGCCAGCAGCTTGAGGGTCAATGAGCAGTTCTTC. It specifies CASSLRVNEQFF.

This chain uses TRBV28 with TRBJ1-2, with D maybe TRBD1 (6 bases). V was trimmed by 5 bases and J by 7 bases, leaving 14 bases between them. Germline V CDR1 and CDR2: MDHEN, SYDVKM. The CDR3 has 13 residues. DNA for the CDR3: TGTGCCAGCAGTCCCCGGACAGTCCCTGGCTACACCTTC. It translates to CASSPRTVPGYTF.

The CDR3 nucleotides read TGTGCCAGCAGTTTAGAGGGACTATTAACCGAGCAGTACTTC. Protein sequence: CASSLEGLLTEQYF. The chain joins TRBV27 to TRBJ2-7, with 7 bases aligning to TRBD2. The V segment lost 2 bases and the J segment 6 bases; nucleotides outside the gene matches: 7. Germline CDR1 reads MNHEY; CDR2 reads SMNVEV (reference sequence). This CDR3 contains 14 residues.

The rearrangement links TRBV7-2 to TRBJ1-3; D is ambiguous. The V and J ends lost 1 base and 2 bases respectively, with 9 bases between them. The CDR3 extends over 15 amino acids. Germline V gene sequence: CDR1 SGHTA, CDR2 FQGNSA. The CDR3 region has the DNA TGTGCCAGCAGCTTAGGTGCGGGGACTGGAAACACCATATATTTT. It is translated as CASSLGAGTGNTIYF. The variable domain in full, completed from reference TRBV7-2 and TRBJ1-3, reads GAGVSQSPSNKVTEKGKDVELRCDPISGHTALYWYRQSLGQGLEFLIYFQGNSAPDKSGLPSDRFSAERTGGSVSTLTIQRTQQEDSAVYLCASSLGAGTGNTIYFGEGSWLTVV.

This rearrangement joins TRBV7-9 to TRBJ2-7, with D possibly being TRBD1 (5 bases). With 2 bases removed from V and 9 bases from J, the gap between germline ends came to 14 bases. The CDR3 is made up of 13 amino acids. The germline gives CDR1 SEHNR, CDR2 FQNEAQ (reference sequence). The CDR3 spells CASSLKGETGQYF. The DNA for the CDR3 is TGTGCCAGCAGCTTAAAAGGGGAAACTGGGCAGTACTTC.

V gene TRBV28 combines with J gene TRBJ2-1, with TRBD1 matching 9 bases. The CDR3 extends over 15 amino acids. Germline CDR1 reads MDHEN; CDR2 reads SYDVKM. V was pared by 3 bases and J by 6 bases, with 6 bases of the junction left unmatched. CDR3 amino acids: CASSFRDRECNEQFF. CDR3 sequence (DNA): TGTGCCAGCAGTTTCCGGGACAGGGAGTGCAATGAGCAGTTCTTC. The variable domain in full, completed from reference TRBV28 and TRBJ2-1, reads DVKVTQSSRYLVKRTGEKVFLECVQDMDHENMFWYRQDPGLGLRLIYFSYDVKMKEKGDIPEGYSVSREKKERFSLILESASTNQTSMYLCASSFRDRECNEQFFGPGTRLTVL.

In its sample, this clone was seen a few times. V gene TRBV18 combines with J gene TRBJ1-2; 10 nucleotides align to TRBD1. Germline trimming cut 2 bases from V and 6 bases from J; bases unmatched to any gene: 6. From germline, CDR1 is KGHSH and CDR2 LQKENI. This CDR3 has 15 residues. CDR3 coding DNA: TGTGCCAGCTCACCAATTAGAGGGACAGGGGATGGCTACACCTTC. This encodes CASSPIRGTGDGYTF.

This clone was detected a few times. The chain couples TRBV5-1 to TRBJ1-1; weak D call: TRBD1 (5 bases). Trimming removed 1 base from V and 0 bases from J, with 7 bases in between. CDR1 and CDR2 (germline): SGHRS, YFSETQ. This CDR3 spans 14 amino acids. CDR3 nucleotides: TGCGCCAGCAGCTTGACAGGCATGAACACTGAAGCTTTCTTT. Its translation is CASSLTGMNTEAFF.

This clone was counted only a few times. The chain employs TRBV11-2 and TRBJ1-2; D not resolved. CDR1 and CDR2 (germline): SGHAT, FQNNGV. The CDR3 is 11 residues long. Trimming removed 0 bases from V and 11 bases from J, with 7 bases in between. CDR3 sequence reads: CASSLEFRYTF. In DNA, the CDR3 is TGTGCCAGCAGCTTAGAGTTTCGGTACACCTTC.

The chain carries TRBV19 and TRBJ2-5; TRBD1 is a possible D gene (5 bases). The better agreement between TRBJ2-7 and the DNA end casts doubt on the J call. Germline V gene sequence: CDR1 LNHDA, CDR2 SQIVND (reference sequence). The CDR3 sequence is 17 residues long. The CDR3: CASSTQVQGANTYEQYF. DNA for the CDR3: TGTGCCAGTAGTACACAGGTCCAAGGGGCCAATACCTACGAGCAGTACTTC.

V gene TRBV19 combines with J gene TRBJ1-1, with D possibly being TRBD1 (6 bases). Trimming removed 4 bases at V and 6 bases at J, with 21 bases between. CDR1 and CDR2 from the germline V gene are LNHDA and SQIVND (reference sequence). The CDR3 sequence is 16 residues long. CDR3 loop: CASSRGRVITGAEAFF. The CDR3 nucleotides read TGTGCCAGTAGTAGGGGGCGGGTCATTACTGGCGCTGAAGCTTTCTTT.

A few counts support this clone. The chain joins TRBV19 to TRBJ2-1, with a possible D match to TRBD2 (6 bases). The germline V gene has CDR1 LNHDA and CDR2 SQIVND (reference sequence). CDR3 length: 13 amino acids. V lost 6 bases to trimming and J lost 4 bases, with 10 bases between them. The CDR3 loop is CASRGRGYNEQFF. CDR3 in DNA: TGTGCCAGTAGGGGGCGGGGTTACAATGAGCAGTTCTTC.

The V call is TRBV5-4, the J call TRBJ2-1, with TRBD2 as a possible D gene (5 bases). The V and J ends lost 0 bases and 6 bases respectively, with 7 bases between them. This CDR3 contains 13 residues. CDR1 SGHNT and CDR2 YYREEE come from the germline V gene (reference sequence). The CDR3 protein is CASSLVGVNEQFF. CDR3 coding DNA: TGTGCCAGCAGCTTGGTCGGGGTCAATGAGCAGTTCTTC.

V is TRBV27 and J is TRBJ1-6; 9 positions agree with TRBD1. Germline lookup yields CDR1 MNHEY and CDR2 SMNVEV (reference sequence). With 7 bases clipped from V and 10 bases from J, the junction kept 5 bases outside the gene matches. CDR3 length: 13 amino acids. CDR3 region: CASKGTGLSPLHF. CDR3 sequence (DNA): TGTGCCAGCAAGGGGACAGGGTTATCACCCCTCCACTTT.

Of note for this clone: Other DNA sequences in the same sample also yield this CDR3. The CDR3 nucleotides are TGTGCCAGTAGTATACAAAACACTGAAGCTTTCTTT. This encodes CASSIQNTEAFF. The rearrangement uses TRBV19 and TRBJ1-1, with D unresolved. With 2 bases removed from V and 2 bases from J, the gap between germline ends came to 3 bases. The CDR3 consists of 12 residues. Germline CDR1 and CDR2: LNHDA and SQIVND (reference sequence).

V and J are TRBV7-9 and TRBJ1-1, with 7 bases matching TRBD1. Germline-derived CDR1 and CDR2 are SEHNR and FQNEAQ (reference sequence). This CDR3 is 15 amino acids long. Unmatched junction bases numbered 6, after V lost 4 bases and J lost 1 base. The CDR3 loop reads CASSSRQGRNTEAFF. The CDR3 DNA is TGTGCCAGCAGCTCTCGACAGGGAAGGAACACTGAAGCTTTCTTT.

The gene calls are TRBV6-5 and TRBJ1-4; D is ambiguous. The V end was cut by 4 bases, the J end by 8 bases, with 11 bases between. CDR1 and CDR2 from the germline V gene are MNHEY and SVGAGI. This CDR3 is built from 13 residues. The CDR3 spells CASSWGEGEKLFF. The CDR3 coding sequence is TGTGCCAGCAGTTGGGGAGAGGGCGAAAAACTGTTTTTT.

In this sample, this clone turned up once. The V call is TRBV6-5, the J call TRBJ2-5, with unresolved D. Germline V gives CDR1 MNHEY, CDR2 SVGAGI. The CDR3 contains 16 residues. Trimming took off 0 bases at V and 1 base at J, with 12 bases between the two ends. As DNA, the CDR3 is TGTGCCAGCAGTTACTCGATGGCACGCAGCCAAGAGACCCAGTACTTC. Amino acid sequence: CASSYSMARSQETQYF.

The chain links TRBV21-1 to TRBJ2-2; the DNA was not used to check the table's D call, TRBD1. TRBV21-1 is deemed a pseudogene. This CDR3 spans 16 amino acids. CDR3 residues: CASSKGNQGGTGELFF. DNA of the CDR3: TGTGCCAGCAGCAAAGGGAATCAGGGTGGCACCGGGGAGCTGTTTTTT.

The V call is TRBV14, the J call TRBJ2-5; no clear D gene. There are 16 residues in the CDR3. CDR1 and CDR2 (germline): SGHDN, FVKESK. V lost 4 bases and J 0 bases, leaving 15 bases between the germline ends. CDR3 loop: CASSRASAGYQETQYF. CDR3 nucleotide sequence: TGTGCCAGCAGCCGAGCCTCCGCCGGGTACCAAGAGACCCAGTACTTC. The entire variable domain, with the rest obtained from reference TRBV14 and TRBJ2-5, is as follows: EAGVTQFPSHSVIEKGQTVTLRCDPISGHDNLYWYRRVMGKEIKFLLHFVKESKQDESGMPNNRFLAERTGGTYSTLKVQPAELEDSGVYFCASSRASAGYQETQYFGPGTRLLVL.

This chain connects TRBV18 to TRBJ2-2; 8 nucleotides align to TRBD2. The CDR3 runs 15 residues. J gave up 5 bases and V 3 bases, and 5 bases lay outside the gene matches. Germline assignment: CDR1 KGHSH and CDR2 LQKENI. CDR3 protein: CASSPSGGPTGELFF. The DNA of the CDR3 is TGTGCCAGCTCACCTTCGGGGGGGCCAACCGGGGAGCTGTTTTTT.

The chain employs TRBV7-2 and TRBJ1-2; 8 bases map to TRBD1. This CDR3 is 13 amino acids long. Germline CDR1 is SGHTA and CDR2 is FQGNSA. J was trimmed by 7 bases and V by 5 bases; bases with no gene match: 6. CDR3 bases: TGTGCCAGCAGCCCCGAGACAGGGGTTGGCTACACCTTC. It codes for CASSPETGVGYTF.